This T cell receptor beta chain was sequenced during a study of post-analysis software for immune sequencing data. As for the study in general: Included courses were relapsing-remitting and secondary progressive multiple sclerosis; progressive-relapsing multiple sclerosis was also included. Study-level points and caveats: Controls significantly exceeded multiple sclerosis patients in normalized Chao1 diversity. Clustering by F measure revealed strong co-clustering among samples prepared together in one batch. Roughly five TRBV segments appeared more often in patients than in controls, and TRBV5-6, TRBV5-1 and TRBV20-1 were among these.

Built from TCR beta cDNA, the libraries had unique molecular identifiers in them. MiXCR, applied by TCRdb to the PCR reads, yields one record per CDR3 protein. The table shows about 820,000 distinct CDR3 sequences, with approximately 53% occurring only once. This clonotype has a handful of counts. No antigen is known for it. Germline CDR1 MRHNA, CDR2 SNTAGT. The V gene lost 6 bases and the J gene lost 8 bases, with 16 bases spanning the gap. The CDR3 has 13 amino acids. This TCR was sampled from a girl between 10 and 17 years old with multiple sclerosis. Sequencing input: blood. The V gene is TRBV6-4, the J gene TRBJ1-2, with D possibly being TRBD1 (5 bases). DNA of the CDR3: TGTGCCAGCAGCCCGGGCAACAGGCAAGGCTACACCTTC. This translates into CASSPGNRQGYTF.